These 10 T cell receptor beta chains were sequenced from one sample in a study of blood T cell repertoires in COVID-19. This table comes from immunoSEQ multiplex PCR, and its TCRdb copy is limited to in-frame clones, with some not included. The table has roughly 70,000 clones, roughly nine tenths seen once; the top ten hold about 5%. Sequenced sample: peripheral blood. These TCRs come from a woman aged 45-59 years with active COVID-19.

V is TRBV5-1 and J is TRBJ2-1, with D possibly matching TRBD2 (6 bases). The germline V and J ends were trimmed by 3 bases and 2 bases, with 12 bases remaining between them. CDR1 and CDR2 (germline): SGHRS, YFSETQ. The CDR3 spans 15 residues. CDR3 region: CASSSEGTPYNEQFF. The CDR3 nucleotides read TGCGCCAGCAGCTCGGAGGGGACTCCCTACAATGAGCAGTTCTTC.

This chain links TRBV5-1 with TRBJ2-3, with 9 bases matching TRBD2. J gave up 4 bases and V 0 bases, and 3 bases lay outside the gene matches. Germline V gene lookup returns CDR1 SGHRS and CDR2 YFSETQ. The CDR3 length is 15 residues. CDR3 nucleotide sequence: TGCGCCAGCAGCTTGGGACTAGCGGAGGCAGATACGCAGTATTTT. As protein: CASSLGLAEADTQYF.

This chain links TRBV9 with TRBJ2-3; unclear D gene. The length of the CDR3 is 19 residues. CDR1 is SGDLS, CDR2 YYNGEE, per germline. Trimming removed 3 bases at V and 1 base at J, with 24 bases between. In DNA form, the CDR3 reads TGTGCCAGCAGCGAAAAGCCTAAAACGGCTGGGCGTGGCACAGATACGCAGTATTTT. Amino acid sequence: CASSEKPKTAGRGTDTQYF.

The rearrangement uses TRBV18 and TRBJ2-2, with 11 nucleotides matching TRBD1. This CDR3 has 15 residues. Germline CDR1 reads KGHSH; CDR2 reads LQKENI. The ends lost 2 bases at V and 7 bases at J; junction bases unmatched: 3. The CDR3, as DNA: TGTGCCAGCTCACCAGGACAGGGGGCGATCGGGGAGCTGTTTTTT. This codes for CASSPGQGAIGELFF.

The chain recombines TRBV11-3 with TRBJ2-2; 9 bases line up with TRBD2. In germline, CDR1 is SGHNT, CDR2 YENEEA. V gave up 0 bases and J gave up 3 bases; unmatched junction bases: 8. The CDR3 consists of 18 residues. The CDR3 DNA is TGTGCCAGCAGCTTAGAGGGAGCGGGAGGCCCCGACACCGGGGAGCTGTTTTTT. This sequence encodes CASSLEGAGGPDTGELFF.

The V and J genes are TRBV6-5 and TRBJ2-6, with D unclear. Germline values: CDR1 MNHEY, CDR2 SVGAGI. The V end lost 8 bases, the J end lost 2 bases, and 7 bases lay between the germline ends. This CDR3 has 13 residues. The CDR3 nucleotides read TGTGCCAGCCATCCCCCTGGGGCCAACGTCCTGACTTTC. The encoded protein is CASHPPGANVLTF.

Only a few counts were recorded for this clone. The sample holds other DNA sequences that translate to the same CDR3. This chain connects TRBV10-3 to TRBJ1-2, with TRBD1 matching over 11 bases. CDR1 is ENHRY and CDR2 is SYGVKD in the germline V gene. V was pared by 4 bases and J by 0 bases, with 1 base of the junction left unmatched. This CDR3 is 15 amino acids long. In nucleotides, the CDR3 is TGTGCCATCAGTGGGGGACAGGGGGCTAACTATGGCTACACCTTC. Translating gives CAISGGQGANYGYTF.

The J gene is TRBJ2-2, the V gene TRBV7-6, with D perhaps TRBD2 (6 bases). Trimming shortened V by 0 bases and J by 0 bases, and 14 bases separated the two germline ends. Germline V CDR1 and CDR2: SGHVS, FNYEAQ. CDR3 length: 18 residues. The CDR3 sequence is CASSLAGLLIANTGELFF. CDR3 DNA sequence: TGTGCCAGCAGCTTAGCGGGACTCCTCATCGCGAACACCGGGGAGCTGTTTTTT.

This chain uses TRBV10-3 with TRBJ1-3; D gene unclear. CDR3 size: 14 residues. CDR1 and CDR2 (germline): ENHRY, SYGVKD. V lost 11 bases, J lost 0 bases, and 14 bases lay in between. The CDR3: CASTAGTSGNTIYF. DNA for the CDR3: TGTGCCTCAACGGCGGGAACCTCTGGAAACACCATATATTTT.

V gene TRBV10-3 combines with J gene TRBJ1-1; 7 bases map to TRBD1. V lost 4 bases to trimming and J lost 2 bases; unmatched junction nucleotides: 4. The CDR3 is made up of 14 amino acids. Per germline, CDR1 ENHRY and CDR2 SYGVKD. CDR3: CAISGGTANTEAFF. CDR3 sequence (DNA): TGTGCCATCAGTGGAGGGACAGCCAACACTGAAGCTTTCTTT.